The 29 T cell receptor beta chains below all came from one sample that was sequenced in a study of blood T cell repertoires in COVID-19. Data came from immunoSEQ multiplex PCR; TCRdb stores just in-frame clones and leaves some out. The data hold 20,000 to 25,000 clones, with about 88% observed a single time. Sequencing was performed on peripheral blood. These TCRs come from a human donor in a cohort sampled during active COVID-19. The donor label of this sample is uncertain.

J is TRBJ1-1 and V is TRBV7-9; possible D gene TRBD1, 6 bases. The CDR3 has 15 residues. Germline CDR1 is SEHNR and CDR2 is FQNEAQ (reference sequence). V was pared by 5 bases and J by 2 bases, with 15 bases between. The DNA of the CDR3 is TGTGCCAGCAGCCCGAGGAGCAGGGGAAACACTGAAGCTTTCTTT. This encodes CASSPRSRGNTEAFF.

The chain joins TRBV9 to TRBJ2-2; 15 bases align to TRBD2. There are 16 residues in the CDR3. CDR1 is SGDLS, CDR2 YYNGEE, per germline. The ends lost 3 bases at V and 5 bases at J; junction bases unmatched: 2. In DNA, the CDR3 is TGTGCCAGCAGCGCGGGACTAGCGGGAGGTACCGGGGAGCTGTTTTTT. Its protein is CASSAGLAGGTGELFF.

This sequence joins TRBV28 and TRBJ1-6; TRBD1 matches at 12 bases. The CDR3 runs 17 residues. Germline lookup yields CDR1 MDHEN and CDR2 SYDVKM. V dropped 6 bases and J dropped 10; count of bases not matched to a gene: 13. DNA of the CDR3: TGTGCCAGCAGCCGTACCTCCGGGACAGGGGGCCAATCACCCCTCCACTTT. Translation gives CASSRTSGTGGQSPLHF.

The chain employs TRBV21-1 and TRBJ2-4; whether TRBD1, the table's D call, matches the DNA was not checked. TRBV21-1 is a pseudogene segment. CDR3 size: 16 residues. Here the CDR3 reads CASPQGSPLAKNIQYF. In nucleotides, the CDR3 is TGTGCCAGCCCCCAGGGGAGTCCTCTAGCCAAAAACATTCAGTACTTC.

The V gene is TRBV18, the J gene TRBJ2-7; D is perhaps TRBD1 (5 bases). This CDR3 spans 12 amino acids. Trimming removed 6 bases from V and 0 bases from J, with 6 bases in between. In germline, CDR1 is KGHSH, CDR2 LQKENI. CDR3 nucleotide sequence: TGTGCCAGCTCTGACAGCTCCTACGAGCAGTACTTC. As protein: CASSDSSYEQYF.

The chain uses TRBV2 and TRBJ2-2; the match to TRBD2 covers 8 bases. The CDR3 covers 17 residues. The trim removed 3 bases at V and 1 base at J, leaving 7 bases unmatched. Germline assignment: CDR1 SNHLY and CDR2 FYNNEI. Here the CDR3 DNA reads TGTGCCAGCAGTGACCGGGCGGGAGGCCAGAACACCGGGGAGCTGTTTTTT. Residues: CASSDRAGGQNTGELFF. The full variable domain, in which reference TRBV2 and TRBJ2-2 provide the parts outside the CDR3, is EPEVTQTPSHQVTQMGQEVILRCVPISNHLYFYWYRQILGQKVEFLVSFYNNEISEKSEIFDDQFSVERPDGSNFTLKIRSTKLEDSAMYFCASSDRAGGQNTGELFFGEGSRLTVL.

The V gene is TRBV5-1, the J gene TRBJ2-5; 10 bases align to TRBD1. CDR3 length: 15 amino acids. The germline gives CDR1 SGHRS, CDR2 YFSETQ. The J segment lost 5 bases and the V segment lost 4 bases, leaving 8 bases of the junction unmatched. The CDR3 spells CASSQTTGGSETQYF. CDR3 coding DNA: TGCGCCAGCAGCCAGACGACAGGGGGCAGTGAGACCCAGTACTTC.

This clone appeared a single time. The chain uses TRBV9 and TRBJ2-3; maybe TRBD2 (5 bases). This CDR3 comprises 14 residues. Germline assignment: CDR1 SGDLS and CDR2 YYNGEE. The V end lost 3 bases, the J end lost 5 bases, and 13 bases lay between the germline ends. The CDR3, as DNA: TGTGCCAGCAGCGGAACCCAGGAGGTAGATACGCAGTATTTT. Translation gives CASSGTQEVDTQYF.

This chain joins TRBV2 and TRBJ2-1, with a tentative D call TRBD2 (5 bases). Trimming removed 5 bases from V and 7 bases from J, with 9 bases in between. Germline CDR1 is SNHLY and CDR2 is FYNNEI. The CDR3 runs 12 residues. The CDR3 DNA reads as TGTGCCAGCAGTCTAGCAAGGAATGAGCAGTTCTTC. Amino acids: CASSLARNEQFF.

This rearrangement joins TRBV3-1 (or the pseudogene TRBV3-2) to TRBJ1-1, with 10 positions matching TRBD1. This CDR3 has 16 residues. J lost 1 base, V lost 4 bases, and 6 bases had no gene match. Germline V gene data show CDR1 as LGHDT and CDR2 as YNNKEL (reference sequence). Here the CDR3 reads CASSRGQGNGNTEAFF. The CDR3 coding sequence is TGTGCCAGCAGCCGGGGACAGGGGAATGGGAACACTGAAGCTTTCTTT.

The chain joins TRBV30 to TRBJ2-1; a weak D match, TRBD1 (5 bases). Per the germline V gene, CDR1 is GTSNPN and CDR2 is SVGIG (reference sequence). CDR3 size: 13 residues. With 8 bases removed from V and 2 bases from J, the gap between germline ends came to 13 bases. The chain's CDR3 is CAAAWGPYNEQFF. The CDR3 region has the DNA TGTGCCGCGGCCTGGGGCCCCTACAATGAGCAGTTCTTC. Looking up the rest from reference TRBV30 and TRBJ2-1 gives the full variable domain: SQTIHQWPATLVQPVGSPLSLECTVEGTSNPNLYWYRQAAGRGLQLLFYSVGIGQISSEVPQNLSASRPQDRQFILSSKKLLLSDSGFYLCAAAWGPYNEQFFGPGTRLTVL.

This chain uses TRBV11-2 with TRBJ2-5, with 8 bases lining up with TRBD1. Trimming took 7 bases from V and 7 from J; bases not matched to a gene: 8. The CDR3 is made up of 13 amino acids. Per germline, CDR1 SGHAT and CDR2 FQNNGV. The CDR3 region has the DNA TGTGCCAGCACCCGGACAGGGTCGCGGACCCAGTACTTC. Its protein is CASTRTGSRTQYF.

The rearrangement joins TRBV5-1 to TRBJ2-7; 7 bases agree with TRBD1. The junction had 6 bases not matched to a gene; V was cut back by 4 bases and J by 8 bases. Germline V gene data show CDR1 as SGHRS and CDR2 as YFSETQ. The CDR3 length is 12 residues. CDR3 amino acids: CASSITGDKQYF. CDR3 coding DNA: TGCGCCAGCAGCATCACAGGGGACAAGCAGTACTTC.

The V and J genes are TRBV19 and TRBJ2-1, with D possibly TRBD2 on 5 matching bases. The CDR3 spans 12 residues. Trimming shortened V by 4 bases and J by 9 bases, and 10 bases separated the two germline ends. Germline V lookup: CDR1 LNHDA, CDR2 SQIVND (reference sequence). The CDR3 DNA reads as TGTGCCAGTAGTACAAGCGGCGCTGAGCAGTTCTTC. Protein sequence: CASSTSGAEQFF.

Only a few counts were recorded for this clone. The chain joins TRBV5-1 to TRBJ2-5, with 7 bases lining up with TRBD2. There are 14 residues in the CDR3. J lost 5 bases, V lost 5 bases, and 9 bases had no gene match. CDR1 is SGHRS and CDR2 is YFSETQ in the germline V gene. CDR3 DNA sequence: TGCGCCAGCAGTTTTTCTCAGGGAGGGGAGACCCAGTACTTC. Amino acids: CASSFSQGGETQYF.

This clone was seen a single time. The genes are TRBV6-6 and TRBJ1-4, with D tentatively TRBD1 (6 bases). With 7 bases removed from V and 8 bases from J, the gap between germline ends came to 17 bases. The CDR3 consists of 14 residues. Germline CDR1 is MNHNY and CDR2 is SVGAGI (reference sequence). CDR3 sequence reads: CASTEGGIGEKLFF. The CDR3 DNA reads as TGTGCCAGCACCGAGGGGGGGATCGGCGAAAAACTGTTTTTT.

This clone was found once. This sequence joins TRBV18 and TRBJ2-7; TRBD1 matches 7 bases. Losses at the gene ends were 2 bases for V and 2 bases for J; bases not matched to a gene: 9. The CDR3 has 16 amino acids. Germline V gene sequence: CDR1 KGHSH, CDR2 LQKENI. The DNA of the CDR3 is TGTGCCAGCTCACCATACTCCGGGACAGCCACCTACGAGCAGTACTTC. Its translation is CASSPYSGTATYEQYF.

The chain carries TRBV6-5 and TRBJ2-1; tentative D call: TRBD1 (5 bases). Trimming stripped 0 bases from V and 4 bases from J, with 7 bases between. CDR3 length: 14 residues. From germline, CDR1 is MNHEY and CDR2 SVGAGI. The CDR3: CASSYSKGYNEQFF. The CDR3 coding sequence is TGTGCCAGCAGTTACTCGAAGGGGTACAATGAGCAGTTCTTC.

The chain carries TRBV20-1 and TRBJ2-7; 10 nucleotides agree with TRBD2. CDR1 DFQATT and CDR2 SNEGSKA come from the germline V gene (reference sequence). The V gene end was trimmed by 4 bases and the J gene end by 3 bases; junction bases not matched to a gene: 12. The CDR3 extends over 16 amino acids. The CDR3 DNA reads as TGCAGTGCTATTGACCCTAGCGGGAGTAAACACTACGAGCAGTACTTC. As protein: CSAIDPSGSKHYEQYF.

This clone was found once. The chain recombines TRBV11-3 with TRBJ1-1; D unclear. V gave up 3 bases and J gave up 0 bases, with 11 bases separating them. Germline V gene lookup returns CDR1 SGHNT and CDR2 YENEEA. This CDR3 region has 15 residues. The CDR3 loop is CASSFSQIMNTEAFF. The CDR3 DNA follows: TGTGCCAGCAGCTTCAGTCAGATCATGAACACTGAAGCTTTCTTT.

The chain recombines TRBV11-2 with TRBJ2-1, with D maybe TRBD2 (7 bases). The V end lost 5 bases, the J end lost 7 bases, and 21 bases lay between the germline ends. Germline V lookup: CDR1 SGHAT, CDR2 FQNNGV. The CDR3 runs to 16 residues. CDR3 sequence (DNA): TGTGCCAGCAGCCAGGGGAGGAGGGAGGGCCAGAATGAGCAGTTCTTC. This gives the protein CASSQGRREGQNEQFF.

This chain joins TRBV5-8 and TRBJ1-4, with no clear D. V was cut by 5 bases and J by 3 bases, with 11 bases left in between. In germline, CDR1 is SGHTS, CDR2 YDEGEE. The CDR3 runs 14 residues. The chain's CDR3 is CASSDGVSNEKLFF. CDR3 in DNA: TGTGCCAGCAGTGACGGGGTTTCTAATGAAAAACTGTTTTTT. Drawing the rest from reference TRBV5-8 and TRBJ1-4, the complete variable domain is EAGVTQSPTHLIKTRGQQATLRCSPISGHTSVYWYQQALGLGLQFLLWYDEGEERNRGNFPPRFSGRQFPNYSSELNVNALELEDSALYLCASSDGVSNEKLFFGSGTQLSVL.

This rearrangement joins TRBV15 to TRBJ2-3; 7 positions match TRBD1. The trim removed 3 bases at V and 4 bases at J, leaving 4 bases unmatched. CDR1 and CDR2 from the germline V gene are LNHNV and YYDKDF (reference sequence). This CDR3 is 14 amino acids long. The CDR3 is CATSRETGPDTQYF. As DNA, the CDR3 is TGTGCCACCAGCAGGGAGACAGGGCCAGATACGCAGTATTTT.

V usage is TRBV28 and J usage is TRBJ2-1; perhaps TRBD1 as D (6 bases). Germline V gene lookup returns CDR1 MDHEN and CDR2 SYDVKM. The length of the CDR3 is 18 residues. V dropped 5 bases and J dropped 4 bases, with 24 bases sitting between them. CDR3 DNA sequence: TGTGCCAGCAGTATCACAACCTCCCGGGGCAGGGGTTACAATGAGCAGTTCTTC. It is translated as CASSITTSRGRGYNEQFF. Full variable domain (missing parts from reference TRBV28 and TRBJ2-1): DVKVTQSSRYLVKRTGEKVFLECVQDMDHENMFWYRQDPGLGLRLIYFSYDVKMKEKGDIPEGYSVSREKKERFSLILESASTNQTSMYLCASSITTSRGRGYNEQFFGPGTRLTVL.

V gene TRBV5-1 combines with J gene TRBJ2-1; 7 bases match TRBD1. The germline gives CDR1 SGHRS, CDR2 YFSETQ. J gave up 12 bases and V 3 bases, and 21 bases lay outside the gene matches. This CDR3 spans 17 amino acids. The CDR3 nucleotides read TGCGCCAGCAGCTCCACAACAGGGGCCTCCCGCCTCCGGGGGCAGTTCTTC. This translates into CASSSTTGASRLRGQFF. Full variable domain (remainder filled in from reference TRBV5-1 and TRBJ2-1): KAGVTQTPRYLIKTRGQQVTLSCSPISGHRSVSWYQQTPGQGLQFLFEYFSETQRNKGNFPGRFSGRQFSNSRSEMNVSTLELGDSALYLCASSSTTGASRLRGQFFGPGTRLTVL.

This chain joins TRBV3-1 (or the pseudogene TRBV3-2) and TRBJ2-2; D ambiguous. The CDR3 is made up of 16 amino acids. V lost 1 base and J 4 bases, leaving 13 bases between the germline ends. Germline CDR1 LGHDT, CDR2 YNNKEL (reference sequence). The CDR3 DNA follows: TGTGCCAGCAGCCAAGTTGGCGGTCTGTTCACCGGGGAGCTGTTTTTT. As protein: CASSQVGGLFTGELFF.

The chain joins TRBV7-3 to TRBJ2-2; no clear D. This CDR3 comprises 15 residues. V was cut by 5 bases and J by 0 bases, with 10 bases left in between. CDR1 and CDR2 (germline): SGHTA, FQGTGA. The CDR3 nucleotides read TGTGCCAGCAGCATGCGGCCCCCGAACACCGGGGAGCTGTTTTTT. This gives the protein CASSMRPPNTGELFF.

The chain carries TRBV28 and TRBJ2-7; maybe TRBD1 (5 bases). CDR1 MDHEN and CDR2 SYDVKM come from the germline V gene. This CDR3 region has 15 residues. Trimming pared 5 bases from V and 2 bases from J, leaving 16 bases between. This CDR3 reads CASSQQVSSTYEQYF. CDR3 coding DNA: TGTGCCAGCAGTCAACAGGTTTCTTCAACCTACGAGCAGTACTTC.

The V and J genes are TRBV5-1 and TRBJ2-3; a possible D gene is TRBD1 (5 bases). Germline V gene lookup returns CDR1 SGHRS and CDR2 YFSETQ. CDR3 length: 16 amino acids. Trimming took 5 bases from V and 1 from J, leaving 17 bases between them. CDR3: CASSLPYQTGTDTQYF. The CDR3 DNA follows: TGCGCCAGCAGTTTACCCTACCAGACAGGCACAGATACGCAGTATTTT.